Detailed here is one T cell receptor beta chain. Its specificity is unknown. Data came from immunoSEQ multiplex PCR; TCRdb stores just in-frame clones and leaves some out. The repertoire holds over 70,000 clones, with roughly 91% as singletons. V shed 6 bases and J 5 bases; nucleotides not matched to a gene: 6. The CDR3 has 13 residues. Germline V gives CDR1 MNHEY, CDR2 SMNVEV (reference sequence). This sample was taken from a study of OX40 agonist ivuxolimab in advanced cancers. Overall study findings and caveats: Low levels of normalized T-cell clonal expansion also appeared in some nonresponders.

The V gene is TRBV27, the J gene TRBJ2-7, with 8 positions matching TRBD2. The clonotype was recovered from an adult with an advanced solid tumor such as melanoma, head and neck, liver or kidney cancer. The input for sequencing was CD4+ or CD8+ T cells sorted from blood, taken in a trial of the OX40 agonist ivuxolimab. CDR3 sequence reads: CASSPNSGNEQYF. The DNA for the CDR3 is TGTGCCAGCAGCCCAAATAGCGGGAACGAGCAGTACTTC.